The 4 T cell receptor beta chains reported below all come from one sample, sequenced in a study of vaccination and CD4 T cells after COVID-19. This sample's treatment: roughly 11-day PBMC culture with coronavirus spike peptide pools or control peptides (ViraFEST assay). Researchers used the Oncomine TCR Beta short-read assay to sequence DNA from cultured CD4+ T cells. MiXCR was run by TCRdb on the PCR reads, yielding one entry per CDR3 protein. The repertoire holds thousands of distinct CDR3 sequences, with 44% as singletons. For these TCRs, the target antigens are not known. Sequencing used CD4+ T cells from blood, cultured in vitro. The receptors here all came from a human donor who had recovered from COVID-19.

V is TRBV6-1 and J is TRBJ2-7; D is perhaps TRBD2 (6 bases). The CDR3 covers 13 residues. Trimming shortened V by 6 bases and J by 6 bases, and 15 bases separated the two germline ends. Germline V gives CDR1 MNHNS, CDR2 SASEGT. CDR3 DNA sequence: TGTGCCAGCAGCCGCAGGAGGGGCGGCGAGCAGTACTTC. The encoded protein is CASSRRRGGEQYF.

The chain uses TRBV27 and TRBJ2-5, with a weak D call TRBD1 (5 bases). The CDR3 is made up of 13 amino acids. Trimming removed 6 bases at V and 5 bases at J, with 13 bases between. The germline gives CDR1 MNHEY, CDR2 SMNVEV (reference sequence). CDR3 in amino acids: CASRTAKGETQYF. The CDR3 DNA reads as TGTGCCAGCAGGACAGCAAAAGGGGAGACCCAGTACTTC.

V usage is TRBV20-1 and J usage is TRBJ1-5, with 7 nucleotides matching TRBD1. This CDR3 is built from 13 residues. Per the germline V gene, CDR1 is DFQATT and CDR2 is SNEGSKA (reference sequence). V was clipped by 5 bases and J by 6 bases; unmatched bases: 7. CDR3 DNA sequence: TGCAGTGCTCGTGACAGGGCGGGTCAGCCCCAGCATTTT. Translating gives CSARDRAGQPQHF.

This chain connects TRBV7-6 to TRBJ2-5, with no clear D. The CDR3 length is 13 residues. The V gene lost 2 bases and the J gene lost 4 bases, with 8 bases spanning the gap. The germline gives CDR1 SGHVS, CDR2 FNYEAQ. The CDR3 spells CASSLRVRETQYF. As DNA, the CDR3 is TGTGCCAGCAGCTTAAGAGTGAGAGAGACCCAGTACTTC.